One TCR beta chain is described in this entry. Clones were read by immunoSEQ multiplex PCR, and TCRdb kept only the in-frame ones, dropping some. The sample contains about 49,000 clones, 85% of which appear only once. CDR3 length: 14 residues. V lost 2 bases to trimming and J lost 4 bases, with 11 bases between them. CDR1 PRHDT and CDR2 FYEKMQ come from the germline V gene (reference sequence). This record belongs to a study of OX40 agonist ivuxolimab in advanced cancers. Study-wide context: Three patients got partial responses; one had hepatocellular carcinoma and two had cutaneous melanoma.

The chain uses TRBV13 and TRBJ2-5; a possible D gene is TRBD2 (5 bases). The sequences come from CD4+ or CD8+ T cells sorted from blood, collected in a trial of the OX40 agonist ivuxolimab. This receptor was identified in an adult with an advanced solid tumor such as melanoma, head and neck, liver or kidney cancer. The CDR3 protein is CASSLRGQSETQYF. The CDR3 nucleotides are TGTGCCAGCAGCTTAAGAGGGCAGTCAGAGACCCAGTACTTC.